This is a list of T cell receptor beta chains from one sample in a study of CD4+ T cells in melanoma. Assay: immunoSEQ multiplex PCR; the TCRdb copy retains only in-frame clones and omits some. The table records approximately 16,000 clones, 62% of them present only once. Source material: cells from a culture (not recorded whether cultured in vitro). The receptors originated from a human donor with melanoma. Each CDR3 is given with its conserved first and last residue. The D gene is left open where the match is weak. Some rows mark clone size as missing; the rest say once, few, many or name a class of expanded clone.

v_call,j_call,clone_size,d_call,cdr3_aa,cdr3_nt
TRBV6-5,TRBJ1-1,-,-,CASSYMGGLAEAFF,TGTGCCAGCAGTTACATGGGGGGGTTGGCTGAAGCTTTCTTT
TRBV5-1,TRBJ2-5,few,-,CASSPGKHRAPETQYF,TGCGCCAGCAGCCCAGGGAAACACAGGGCTCCGGAGACCCAGTACTTC
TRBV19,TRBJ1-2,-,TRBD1,CASTDRGAYGYTF,TGTGCCAGTACGGACAGGGGGGCCTATGGCTACACCTTC
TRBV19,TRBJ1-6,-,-,CASRKSTAGPYNSPLHF,TGTGCCAGTAGGAAGAGTACCGCCGGCCCCTATAATTCACCCCTCCACTTT
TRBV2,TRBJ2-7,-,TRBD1,CATLGTGTYEQYF,TGTGCCACCCTGGGGACAGGCACCTACGAGCAGTACTTC
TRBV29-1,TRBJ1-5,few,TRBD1,CSARGTGGNQPQHF,TGCAGCGCCAGGGGGACAGGAGGAAATCAGCCCCAGCATTTT
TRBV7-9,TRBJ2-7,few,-,CASRLAGSYEQYF,TGTGCCAGCAGACTGGCAGGGTCCTACGAGCAGTACTTC
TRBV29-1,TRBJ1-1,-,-,CSVGQTEWGAFF,TGCAGCGTAGGACAGACAGAATGGGGGGCTTTCTTT
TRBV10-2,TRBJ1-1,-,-,CASSDFRDREAFF,TGCGCCAGCAGTGATTTCCGTGACAGAGAAGCTTTCTTT
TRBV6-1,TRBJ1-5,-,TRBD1,CASRLGQGRNQPQHF,TGTGCCAGCAGACTCGGACAGGGAAGAAATCAGCCCCAGCATTTT
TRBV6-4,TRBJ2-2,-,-,CASREGTGELFF,TGTGCCAGCAGGGAGGGCACCGGGGAGCTGTTTTTT
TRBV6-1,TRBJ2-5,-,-,CASSGYLQETQYF,TGTGCCAGCAGTGGATATCTCCAAGAGACCCAGTACTTC
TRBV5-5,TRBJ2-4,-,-,CASSSRTPDILIQNIQYF,TGTGCCAGCAGCTCCCGTACCCCGGACATTTTAATCCAAAACATTCAGTACTTC
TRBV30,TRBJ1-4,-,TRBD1,CAWSRTGINEKLFF,TGTGCCTGGAGCCGGACAGGGATTAATGAAAAACTGTTTTTT
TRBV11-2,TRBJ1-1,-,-,CASSPQKNTEAFF,TGTGCCAGCAGTCCCCAGAAGAACACTGAAGCTTTCTTT
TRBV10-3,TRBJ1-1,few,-,CAISDSGVGNTEAFF,TGTGCCATCAGCGATTCAGGGGTAGGGAACACTGAAGCTTTCTTT
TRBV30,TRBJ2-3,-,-,CAWKGGQSTDTQYF,TGTGCCTGGAAAGGGGGGCAAAGCACAGATACGCAGTATTTT
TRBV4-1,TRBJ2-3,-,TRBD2,CASSQRPSGEADTQYF,TGCGCCAGCAGCCAAAGGCCGAGCGGGGAAGCAGATACGCAGTATTTT
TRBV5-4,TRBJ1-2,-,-,CASSKKGGGPGYTF,TGTGCCAGCAGCAAAAAAGGCGGGGGTCCTGGCTACACCTTC
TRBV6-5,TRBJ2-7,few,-,CASSQKTVPYEQYF,TGTGCCAGCAGTCAAAAGACGGTCCCCTACGAGCAGTACTTC
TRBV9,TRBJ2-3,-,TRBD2,CASGTRDYTDTQYF,TGTGCCAGCGGAACCCGGGACTACACAGATACGCAGTATTTT
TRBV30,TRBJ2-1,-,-,CAWSPAFEQFF,TGTGCCTGGTCTCCTGCTTTTGAGCAGTTCTTC
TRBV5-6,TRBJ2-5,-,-,CASSFLSSIVQETQYF,TGTGCCAGCAGCTTCCTCAGCAGTATCGTACAAGAGACCCAGTACTTC
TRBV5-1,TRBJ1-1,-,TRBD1,CASKGTGVWYTEAFF,TGCGCCAGCAAAGGGACAGGGGTTTGGTACACTGAAGCTTTCTTT
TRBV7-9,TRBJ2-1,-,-,CASSLEARVWQFF,TGTGCCAGCAGCTTAGAAGCTAGGGTTTGGCAGTTCTTC
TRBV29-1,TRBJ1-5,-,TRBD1,CSVADRGLGQPQHF,TGCAGCGTAGCGGACAGGGGGCTAGGTCAGCCCCAGCATTTT
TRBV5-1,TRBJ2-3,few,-,CASSSGGTQYF,TGCGCCAGCAGCTCCGGCGGTACGCAGTATTTT
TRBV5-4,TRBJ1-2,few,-,CASSSSRGRGNYGYTF,TGTGCCAGCAGCTCAAGTCGGGGGCGCGGGAACTATGGCTACACCTTC
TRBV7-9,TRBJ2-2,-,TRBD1,CASSPPWGTGINTGELFF,TGTGCCAGCAGCCCGCCTTGGGGGACAGGGATTAACACCGGGGAGCTGTTTTTT
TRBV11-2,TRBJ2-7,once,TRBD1,CASSPDRDDYEQYF,TGTGCCAGCAGCCCCGACAGGGACGACTACGAGCAGTACTTC
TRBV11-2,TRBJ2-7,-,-,CASSLYDGPYEQYF,TGTGCCAGCAGCTTATACGACGGCCCCTACGAGCAGTACTTC
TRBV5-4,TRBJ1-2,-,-,CASRSGTNVYGYTF,TGTGCCAGCAGGTCCGGGACAAACGTCTATGGCTACACCTTC
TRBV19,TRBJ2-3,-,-,CASSMFGQSTDTQYF,TGTGCCAGTAGTATGTTCGGCCAAAGCACAGATACGCAGTATTTT
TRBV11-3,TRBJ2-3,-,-,CASSSDFGGLPSEDTQYF,TGTGCCAGCAGCTCGGACTTCGGAGGACTCCCTAGCGAAGATACGCAGTATTTT
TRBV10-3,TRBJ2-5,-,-,CAISERETQYF,TGTGCCATCAGTGAGCGAGAGACCCAGTACTTC
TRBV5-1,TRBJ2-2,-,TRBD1,CASSSTGTGGFTGELFF,TGCGCCAGCAGTTCGACCGGGACAGGGGGATTCACCGGGGAGCTGTTTTTT
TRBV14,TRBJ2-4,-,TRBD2,CASSPSFGGGNIQYF,TGTGCCAGCAGCCCAAGTTTCGGGGGGGGAAACATTCAGTACTTC
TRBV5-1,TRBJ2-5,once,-,CASSLYQETQYF,TGCGCCAGCAGCCTGTACCAAGAGACCCAGTACTTC
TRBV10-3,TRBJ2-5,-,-,CATTNRQGETQYF,TGTGCCACAACTAACCGACAAGGAGAGACCCAGTACTTC
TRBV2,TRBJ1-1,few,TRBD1,CASTDRGAGTEAFF,TGTGCCAGCACTGACAGGGGGGCCGGAACTGAAGCTTTCTTT
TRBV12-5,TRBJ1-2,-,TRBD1,CASGLYPGQENGYTF,TGTGCTAGTGGTCTTTATCCGGGACAGGAAAATGGCTACACCTTC
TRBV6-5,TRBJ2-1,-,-,CASSSPGPMGQFF,TGTGCCAGCAGTTCTCCGGGACCTATGGGGCAGTTCTTC
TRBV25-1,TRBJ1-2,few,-,CASSVLGGDYGYTF,TGTGCCAGCAGTGTCCTGGGGGGAGACTATGGCTACACCTTC
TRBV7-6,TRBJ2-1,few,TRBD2,CASSPTSGAGGEQFF,TGTGCCAGCAGTCCCACTAGCGGGGCCGGGGGTGAGCAGTTCTTC
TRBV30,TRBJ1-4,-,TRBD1,CAWSLGQSNEKLFF,TGTGCCTGGAGTCTGGGACAGAGTAATGAAAAACTGTTTTTT
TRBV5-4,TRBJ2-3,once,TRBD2,CASSTLTSGGAIKADTQYF,TGTGCCAGCAGCACCTTAACTAGCGGGGGGGCCATAAAGGCAGATACGCAGTATTTT
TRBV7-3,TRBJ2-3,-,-,CASSLSGTDTDTQYF,TGTGCCAGCAGCTTAAGCGGGACAGACACAGATACGCAGTATTTT
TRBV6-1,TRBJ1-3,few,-,CASTALSGNTIYF,TGTGCCAGTACGGCACTCTCTGGAAACACCATATATTTT
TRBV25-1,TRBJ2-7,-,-,CATAKVNSYEQYF,TGTGCCACCGCAAAAGTTAACTCCTACGAGCAGTACTTC
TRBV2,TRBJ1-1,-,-,CASSVIGTFEAFF,TGTGCCAGCAGCGTTATTGGGACATTTGAAGCTTTCTTT